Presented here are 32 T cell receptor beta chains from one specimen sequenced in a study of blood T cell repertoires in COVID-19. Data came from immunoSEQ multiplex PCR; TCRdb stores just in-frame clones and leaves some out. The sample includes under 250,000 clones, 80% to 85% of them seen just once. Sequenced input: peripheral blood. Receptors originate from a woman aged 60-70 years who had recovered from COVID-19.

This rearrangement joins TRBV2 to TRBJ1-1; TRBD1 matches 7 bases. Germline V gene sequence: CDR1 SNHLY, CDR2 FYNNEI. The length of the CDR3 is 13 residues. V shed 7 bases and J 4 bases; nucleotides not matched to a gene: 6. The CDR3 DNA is TGTGCCAGCAAGGTCCAGGGGGGCACTGAAGCTTTCTTT. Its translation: CASKVQGGTEAFF.

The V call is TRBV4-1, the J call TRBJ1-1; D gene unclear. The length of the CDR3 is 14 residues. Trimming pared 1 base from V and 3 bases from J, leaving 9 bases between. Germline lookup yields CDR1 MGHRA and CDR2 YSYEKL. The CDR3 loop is CASSQVLRYTEAFF. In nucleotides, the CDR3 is TGCGCCAGCAGCCAAGTTCTCAGGTACACTGAAGCTTTCTTT.

CDR3 protein: CASSQDPGVGNNEQFF. The CDR3 coding sequence is TGTGCCAGCAGCCAAGATCCAGGGGTCGGAAACAATGAGCAGTTCTTC. This chain uses TRBV3-1 (or the pseudogene TRBV3-2) with TRBJ2-1, with D perhaps matching TRBD1 (6 bases). Trimming shortened V by 0 bases and J by 5 bases, and 14 bases separated the two germline ends. CDR1 LGHDT and CDR2 YNNKEL come from the germline V gene (reference sequence). CDR3 length: 16 residues.

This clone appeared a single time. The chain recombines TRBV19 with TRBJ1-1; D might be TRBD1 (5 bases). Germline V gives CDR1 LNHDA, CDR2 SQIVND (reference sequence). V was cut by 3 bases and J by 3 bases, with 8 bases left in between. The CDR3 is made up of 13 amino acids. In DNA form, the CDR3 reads TGTGCCAGTAGTATGTCCAGGGACACTGAAGCTTTCTTT. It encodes CASSMSRDTEAFF.

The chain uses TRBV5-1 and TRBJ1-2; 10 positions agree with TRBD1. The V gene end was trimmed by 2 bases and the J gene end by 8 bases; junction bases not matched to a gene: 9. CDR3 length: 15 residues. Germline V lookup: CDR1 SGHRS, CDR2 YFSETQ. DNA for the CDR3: TGCGCCAGCAGCTTTTCCCCCGGGACAGGGGAGGGCTACACCTTC. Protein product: CASSFSPGTGEGYTF.

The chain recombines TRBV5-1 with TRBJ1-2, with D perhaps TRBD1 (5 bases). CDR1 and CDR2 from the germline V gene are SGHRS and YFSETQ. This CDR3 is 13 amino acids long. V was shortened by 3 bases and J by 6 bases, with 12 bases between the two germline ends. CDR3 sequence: CASSSSTTDGYTF. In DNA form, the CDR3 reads TGCGCCAGCAGCTCTTCCACGACAGATGGCTACACCTTC.

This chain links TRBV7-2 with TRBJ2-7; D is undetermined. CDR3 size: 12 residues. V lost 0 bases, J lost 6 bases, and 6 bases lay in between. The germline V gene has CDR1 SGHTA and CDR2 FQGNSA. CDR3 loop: CASSLATFEQYF. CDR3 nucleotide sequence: TGTGCCAGCAGCTTAGCTACTTTCGAGCAGTACTTC. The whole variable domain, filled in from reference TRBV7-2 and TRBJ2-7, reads GAGVSQSPSNKVTEKGKDVELRCDPISGHTALYWYRQSLGQGLEFLIYFQGNSAPDKSGLPSDRFSAERTGGSVSTLTIQRTQQEDSAVYLCASSLATFEQYFGPGTRLTVT.

CDR3 sequence reads: CASSGLAGGYNEQFF. CDR3 DNA: TGTGCCAGCAGTGGACTAGCGGGGGGTTACAATGAGCAGTTCTTC. This chain uses TRBV2 with TRBJ2-1, with 13 bases lining up with TRBD2. V gave up 4 bases and J gave up 4 bases; unmatched junction bases: 1. Per the germline V gene, CDR1 is SNHLY and CDR2 is FYNNEI. This CDR3 contains 15 residues. Filled out from reference TRBV2 and TRBJ2-1, the complete variable domain reads EPEVTQTPSHQVTQMGQEVILRCVPISNHLYFYWYRQILGQKVEFLVSFYNNEISEKSEIFDDQFSVERPDGSNFTLKIRSTKLEDSAMYFCASSGLAGGYNEQFFGPGTRLTVL.

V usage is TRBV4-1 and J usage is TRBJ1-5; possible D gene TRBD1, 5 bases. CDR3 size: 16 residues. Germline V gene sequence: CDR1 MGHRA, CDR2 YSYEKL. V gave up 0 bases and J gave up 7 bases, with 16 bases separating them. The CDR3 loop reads CASSQDWGVGDQPQHF. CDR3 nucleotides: TGCGCCAGCAGCCAAGATTGGGGGGTCGGGGACCAGCCCCAGCATTTT.

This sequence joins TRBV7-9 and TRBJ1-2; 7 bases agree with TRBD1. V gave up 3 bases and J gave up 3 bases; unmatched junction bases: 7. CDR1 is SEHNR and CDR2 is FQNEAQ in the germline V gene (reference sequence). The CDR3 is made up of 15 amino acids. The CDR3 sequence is CASSFGTDNYYGYTF. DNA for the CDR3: TGTGCCAGCAGCTTCGGGACAGACAATTACTATGGCTACACCTTC.

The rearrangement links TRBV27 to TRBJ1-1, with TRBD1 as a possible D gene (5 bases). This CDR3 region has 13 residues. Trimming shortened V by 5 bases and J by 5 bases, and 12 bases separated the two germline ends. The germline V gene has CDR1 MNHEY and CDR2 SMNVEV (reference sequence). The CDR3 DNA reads TGTGCCAGCAGTCCCGGGACTGGTACTGAAGCTTTCTTT. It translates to CASSPGTGTEAFF.

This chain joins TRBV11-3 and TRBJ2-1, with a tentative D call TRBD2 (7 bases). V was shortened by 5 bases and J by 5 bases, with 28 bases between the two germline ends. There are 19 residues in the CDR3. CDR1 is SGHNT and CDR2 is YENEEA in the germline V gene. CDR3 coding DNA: TGTGCCAGCAGCCAAGGGAGGGATGAGAGGGGGACCACCAACAATGAGCAGTTCTTC. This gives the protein CASSQGRDERGTTNNEQFF.

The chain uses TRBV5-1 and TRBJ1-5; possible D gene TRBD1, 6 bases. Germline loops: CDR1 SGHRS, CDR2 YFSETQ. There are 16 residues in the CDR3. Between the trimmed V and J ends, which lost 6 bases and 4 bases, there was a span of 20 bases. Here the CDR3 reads CASTLENRAVNQPQHF. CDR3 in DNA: TGCGCCAGCACCCTGGAGAACAGGGCGGTGAATCAGCCCCAGCATTTT. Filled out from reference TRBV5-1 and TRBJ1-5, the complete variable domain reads KAGVTQTPRYLIKTRGQQVTLSCSPISGHRSVSWYQQTPGQGLQFLFEYFSETQRNKGNFPGRFSGRQFSNSRSEMNVSTLELGDSALYLCASTLENRAVNQPQHFGDGTRLSIL.

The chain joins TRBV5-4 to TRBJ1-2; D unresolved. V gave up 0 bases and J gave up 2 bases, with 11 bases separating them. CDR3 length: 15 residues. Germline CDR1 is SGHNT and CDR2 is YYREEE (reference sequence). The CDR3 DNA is TGTGCCAGCAGCTTGGGAGTAGATACCAACTATGGCTACACCTTC. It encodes CASSLGVDTNYGYTF. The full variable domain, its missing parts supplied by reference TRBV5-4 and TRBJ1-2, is ETGVTQSPTHLIKTRGQQVTLRCSSQSGHNTVSWYQQALGQGPQFIFQYYREEENGRGNFPPRFSGLQFPNYSSELNVNALELDDSALYLCASSLGVDTNYGYTFGSGTRLTVV.

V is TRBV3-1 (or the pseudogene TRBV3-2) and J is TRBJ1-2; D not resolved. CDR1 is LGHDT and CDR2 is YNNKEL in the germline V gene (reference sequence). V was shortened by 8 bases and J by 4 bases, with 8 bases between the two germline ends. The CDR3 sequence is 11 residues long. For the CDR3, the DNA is TGTGCCAGCCGGGGAAGCTATGGCTACACCTTC. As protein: CASRGSYGYTF.

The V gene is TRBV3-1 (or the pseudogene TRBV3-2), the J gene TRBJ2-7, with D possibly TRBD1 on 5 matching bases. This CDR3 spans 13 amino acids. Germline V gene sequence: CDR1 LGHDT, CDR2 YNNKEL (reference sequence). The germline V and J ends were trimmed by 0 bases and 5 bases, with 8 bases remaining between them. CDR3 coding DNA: TGTGCCAGCAGCCAAGACAGGGAAGACGAGCAGTACTTC. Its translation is CASSQDREDEQYF.

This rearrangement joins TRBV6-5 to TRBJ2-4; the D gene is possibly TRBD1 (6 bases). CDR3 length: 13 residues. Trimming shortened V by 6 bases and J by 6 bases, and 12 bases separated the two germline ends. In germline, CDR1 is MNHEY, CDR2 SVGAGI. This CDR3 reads CASRGQTGNIQYF. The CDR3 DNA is TGTGCCAGCAGGGGCCAGACAGGAAACATTCAGTACTTC.

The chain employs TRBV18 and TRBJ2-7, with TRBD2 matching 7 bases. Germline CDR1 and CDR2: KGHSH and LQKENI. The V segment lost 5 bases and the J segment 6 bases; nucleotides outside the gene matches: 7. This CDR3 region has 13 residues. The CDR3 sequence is CASSSERGIEQYF. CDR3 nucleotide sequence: TGTGCCAGCTCATCGGAGCGGGGCATCGAGCAGTACTTC.

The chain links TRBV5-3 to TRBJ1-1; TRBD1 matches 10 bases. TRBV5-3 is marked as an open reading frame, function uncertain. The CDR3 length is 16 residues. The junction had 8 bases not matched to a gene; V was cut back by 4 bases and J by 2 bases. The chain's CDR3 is CARSPGTGDFNTEAFF. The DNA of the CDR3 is TGTGCCAGAAGCCCCGGGACAGGGGATTTTAACACTGAAGCTTTCTTT.

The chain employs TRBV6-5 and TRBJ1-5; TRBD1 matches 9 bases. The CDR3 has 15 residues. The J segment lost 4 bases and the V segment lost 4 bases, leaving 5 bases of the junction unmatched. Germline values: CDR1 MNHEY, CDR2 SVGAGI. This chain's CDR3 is CASSLGTGRNQPQHF. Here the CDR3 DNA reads TGTGCCAGCAGTTTAGGGACAGGGAGGAATCAGCCCCAGCATTTT.

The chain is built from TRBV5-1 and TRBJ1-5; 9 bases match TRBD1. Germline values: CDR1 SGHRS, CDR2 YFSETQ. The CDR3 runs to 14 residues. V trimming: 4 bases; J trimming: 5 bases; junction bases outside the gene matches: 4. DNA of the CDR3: TGCGCCAGCAGCACGGGACAGGGTGATCAGCCCCAGCATTTT. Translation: CASSTGQGDQPQHF.

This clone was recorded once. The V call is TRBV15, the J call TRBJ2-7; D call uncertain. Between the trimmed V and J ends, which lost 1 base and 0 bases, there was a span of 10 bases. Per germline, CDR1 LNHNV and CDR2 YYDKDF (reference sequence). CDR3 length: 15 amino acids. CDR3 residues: CATSRARSSSYEQYF. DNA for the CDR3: TGTGCCACCAGCAGAGCCAGGTCGTCCTCCTACGAGCAGTACTTC.

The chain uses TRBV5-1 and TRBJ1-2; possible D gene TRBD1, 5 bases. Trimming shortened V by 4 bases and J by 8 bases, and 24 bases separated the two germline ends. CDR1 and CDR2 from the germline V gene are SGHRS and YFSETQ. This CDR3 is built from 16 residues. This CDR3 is CASSIGRDVLAEGYTF. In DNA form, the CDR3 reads TGCGCCAGCAGCATAGGACGGGACGTTTTAGCGGAGGGCTACACCTTC.

The CDR3 reads CSVVEGYEQYF. The CDR3 region has the DNA TGCAGCGTTGTTGAGGGCTACGAGCAGTACTTC. The chain employs TRBV29-1 and TRBJ2-7, with D perhaps matching TRBD2 (5 bases). The V and J ends lost 4 bases and 3 bases respectively, with 7 bases between them. The CDR3 extends over 11 amino acids. Germline CDR1 SQVTM, CDR2 ANQGSEA.

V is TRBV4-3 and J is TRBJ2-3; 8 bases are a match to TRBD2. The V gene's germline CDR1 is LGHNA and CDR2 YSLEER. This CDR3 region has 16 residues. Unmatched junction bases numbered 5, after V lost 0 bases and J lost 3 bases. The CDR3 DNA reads TGCGCCAGCAGCCAAGAGGCGGGGGGAGGTACAGATACGCAGTATTTT. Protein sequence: CASSQEAGGGTDTQYF.

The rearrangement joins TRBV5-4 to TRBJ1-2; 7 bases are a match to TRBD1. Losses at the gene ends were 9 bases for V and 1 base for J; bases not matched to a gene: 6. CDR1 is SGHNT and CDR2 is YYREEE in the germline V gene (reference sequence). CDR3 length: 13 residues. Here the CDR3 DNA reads TGTGCCACCTCGGACAGGAGTAACTATGGCTACACCTTC. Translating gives CATSDRSNYGYTF.

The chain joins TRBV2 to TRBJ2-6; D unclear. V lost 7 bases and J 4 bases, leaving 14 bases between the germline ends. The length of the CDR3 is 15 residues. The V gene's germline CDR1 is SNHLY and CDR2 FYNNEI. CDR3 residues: CASTPSASGANVLTF. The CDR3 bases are TGTGCCAGCACCCCTAGTGCATCCGGGGCCAACGTCCTGACTTTC. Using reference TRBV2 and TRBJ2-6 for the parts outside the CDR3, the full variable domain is EPEVTQTPSHQVTQMGQEVILRCVPISNHLYFYWYRQILGQKVEFLVSFYNNEISEKSEIFDDQFSVERPDGSNFTLKIRSTKLEDSAMYFCASTPSASGANVLTFGAGSRLTVL.

The CDR3 spells CASSPAAGGGYNEQFF. In nucleotides, the CDR3 is TGTGCCAGCAGCCCAGCAGCGGGGGGCGGGTACAATGAGCAGTTCTTC. The genes are TRBV25-1 and TRBJ2-1; 9 bases match TRBD2. The CDR3 runs 16 residues. In germline, CDR1 is MGHDK, CDR2 SYGVNS. Unmatched junction bases numbered 10, after V lost 6 bases and J lost 4 bases.

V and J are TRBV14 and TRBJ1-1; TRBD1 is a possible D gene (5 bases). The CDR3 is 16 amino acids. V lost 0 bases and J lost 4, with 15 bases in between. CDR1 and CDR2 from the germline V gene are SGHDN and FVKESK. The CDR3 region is CASSQDSLWGGTEAFF. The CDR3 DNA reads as TGTGCCAGCAGCCAAGACTCTTTATGGGGCGGCACTGAAGCTTTCTTT.

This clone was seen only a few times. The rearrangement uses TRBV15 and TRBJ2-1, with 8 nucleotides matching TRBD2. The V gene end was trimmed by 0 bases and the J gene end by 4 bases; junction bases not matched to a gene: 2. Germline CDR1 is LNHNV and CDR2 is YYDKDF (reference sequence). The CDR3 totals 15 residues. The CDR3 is CATSREVAGYNEQFF. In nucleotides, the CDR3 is TGTGCCACCAGCAGAGAGGTAGCGGGGTACAATGAGCAGTTCTTC.

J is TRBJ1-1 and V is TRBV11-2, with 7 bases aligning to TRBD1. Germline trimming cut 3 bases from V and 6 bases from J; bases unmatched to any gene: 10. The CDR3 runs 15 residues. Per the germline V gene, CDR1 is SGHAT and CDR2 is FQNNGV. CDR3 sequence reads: CASSFPRQGTPEAFF. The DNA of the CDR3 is TGTGCCAGCAGCTTTCCTCGACAGGGAACCCCTGAAGCTTTCTTT. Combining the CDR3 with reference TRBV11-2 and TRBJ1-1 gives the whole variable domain EAGVAQSPRYKIIEKRQSVAFWCNPISGHATLYWYQQILGQGPKLLIQFQNNGVVDDSQLPKDRFSAERLKGVDSTLKIQPAKLEDSAVYLCASSFPRQGTPEAFFGQGTRLTVV.

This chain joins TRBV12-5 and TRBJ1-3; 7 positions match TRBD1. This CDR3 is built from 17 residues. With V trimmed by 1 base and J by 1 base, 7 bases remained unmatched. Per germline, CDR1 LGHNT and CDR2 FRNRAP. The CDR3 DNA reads TGTGCTAGTGGTTTGGCTTCCGGGACAGTTTCTGGAAACACCATATATTTT. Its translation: CASGLASGTVSGNTIYF.